These 7 T cell receptor beta chains originate from one sample sequenced in a study of shared clonotypes between healthy human individuals. Generated by immunoSEQ multiplex PCR, the TCRdb table keeps only in-frame clones and is missing some. The sample records about 2.4 million clones, 80% to 95% being singletons. Sequenced input: naive CD4+ T cells from PBMCs. Regarding subset: CD45RA+ positively selected. Every receptor here comes from a man younger than 30 in good health. Some clones in this sample may be carry-over from other donors' samples.

V is TRBV28 and J is TRBJ1-2; the D is unclear. Trimming removed 6 bases from V and 4 bases from J, with 9 bases in between. The germline CDR1 and CDR2 sequences are MDHEN and SYDVKM. This CDR3 has 12 amino acids. The CDR3 bases are TGTGCCAGCAGCGCAGTAGGCTATGGCTACACCTTC. The encoded protein is CASSAVGYGYTF.

V usage is TRBV10-3 and J usage is TRBJ2-2; TRBD1 is a possible D gene (6 bases). The ends were cut back, 0 bases at V and 4 bases at J, with 12 bases in the middle. CDR1 and CDR2 (germline): ENHRY, SYGVKD. The CDR3 is made up of 16 amino acids. This CDR3 reads CAISESIRGVTGELFF. The CDR3, as DNA: TGTGCCATCAGTGAGTCGATCAGGGGAGTCACCGGGGAGCTGTTTTTT.

V and J are TRBV18 and TRBJ1-5; 8 bases agree with TRBD1. This CDR3 comprises 15 residues. Germline-derived CDR1 and CDR2 are KGHSH and LQKENI. Losses at the gene ends were 5 bases for V and 6 bases for J; bases not matched to a gene: 9. CDR3 DNA sequence: TGTGCCAGCTCATATTCATCAGGGGGCACTCAGCCCCAGCATTTT. Its protein product is CASSYSSGGTQPQHF.

The CDR3 sequence: CASSHKGGANTEAFF. Here the CDR3 DNA reads TGCGCCAGCAGCCACAAGGGGGGGGCGAACACTGAAGCTTTCTTT. The V gene is TRBV4-3, the J gene TRBJ1-1; D is perhaps TRBD1 (6 bases). The CDR3 runs 15 residues. Trimming removed 3 bases from V and 1 base from J, with 12 bases in between. In germline, CDR1 is LGHNA, CDR2 YSLEER.

V gene TRBV4-2 combines with J gene TRBJ2-5; a weak D match, TRBD2 (5 bases). Germline CDR1 is LGHNA and CDR2 is YNFKEQ. The CDR3 consists of 14 residues. V was pared by 0 bases and J by 5 bases, with 10 bases between. DNA of the CDR3: TGTGCCAGCAGCCAAGATGACGGGATCGAGACCCAGTACTTC. It is translated as CASSQDDGIETQYF.

The rearrangement links TRBV2 to TRBJ2-2; D remains ambiguous. This CDR3 has 14 amino acids. Germline lookup yields CDR1 SNHLY and CDR2 FYNNEI. Trimming removed 6 bases from V and 3 bases from J, with 11 bases in between. The CDR3 nucleotides read TGTGCCAGCAGAGGTCTATGGGACACCGGGGAGCTGTTTTTT. The encoded protein is CASRGLWDTGELFF.

On this clone itself: Other DNA sequences in the sample encode the same CDR3. V is TRBV19 and J is TRBJ1-5; D perhaps matches TRBD1 (5 bases). The CDR3 is 12 residues long. CDR1 and CDR2 (germline): LNHDA, SQIVND (reference sequence). Trimming stripped 2 bases from V and 7 bases from J, with 6 bases between. For the CDR3, the DNA is TGTGCCAGTAGTATAAGGGGACAGCCCCAGCATTTT. Translation gives CASSIRGQPQHF.